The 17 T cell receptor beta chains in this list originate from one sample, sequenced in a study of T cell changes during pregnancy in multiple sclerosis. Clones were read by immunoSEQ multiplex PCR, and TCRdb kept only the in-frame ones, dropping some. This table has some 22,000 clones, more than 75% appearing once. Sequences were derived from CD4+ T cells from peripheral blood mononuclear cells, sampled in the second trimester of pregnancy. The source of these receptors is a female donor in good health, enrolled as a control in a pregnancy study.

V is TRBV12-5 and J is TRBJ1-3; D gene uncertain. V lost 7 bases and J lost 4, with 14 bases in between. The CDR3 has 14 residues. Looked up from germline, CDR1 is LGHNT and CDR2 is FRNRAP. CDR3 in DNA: TGTGCTAGTGATGCCCCCCGAGGAGGAAACACCATATATTTT. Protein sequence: CASDAPRGGNTIYF.

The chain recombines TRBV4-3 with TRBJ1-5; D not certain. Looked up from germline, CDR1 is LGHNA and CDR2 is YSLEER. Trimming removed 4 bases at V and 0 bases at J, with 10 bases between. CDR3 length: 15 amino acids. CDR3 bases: TGCGCCAGCAGCCCCCGGGGAGATAGCAATCAGCCCCAGCATTTT. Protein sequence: CASSPRGDSNQPQHF.

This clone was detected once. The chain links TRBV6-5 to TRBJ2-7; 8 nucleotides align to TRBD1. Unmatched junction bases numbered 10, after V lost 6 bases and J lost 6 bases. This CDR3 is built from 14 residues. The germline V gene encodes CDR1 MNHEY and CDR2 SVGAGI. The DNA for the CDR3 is TGTGCCAGCAGCAGACAGGGGAGGAGGTCCGAGCAGTACTTC. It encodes CASSRQGRRSEQYF.

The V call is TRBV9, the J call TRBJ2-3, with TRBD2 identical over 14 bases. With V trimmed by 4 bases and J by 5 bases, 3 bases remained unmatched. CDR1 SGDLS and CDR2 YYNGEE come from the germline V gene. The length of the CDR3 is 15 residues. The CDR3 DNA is TGTGCCAGCAGCCTGACTAGCGGGGGGGAAGATACGCAGTATTTT. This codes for CASSLTSGGEDTQYF.

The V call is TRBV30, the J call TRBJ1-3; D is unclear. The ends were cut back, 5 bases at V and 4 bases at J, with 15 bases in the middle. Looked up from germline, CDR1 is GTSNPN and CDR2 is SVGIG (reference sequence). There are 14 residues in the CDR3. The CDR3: CAWGTDRSGNTIYF. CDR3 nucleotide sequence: TGTGCCTGGGGCACAGACCGGTCCGGAAACACCATATATTTT.

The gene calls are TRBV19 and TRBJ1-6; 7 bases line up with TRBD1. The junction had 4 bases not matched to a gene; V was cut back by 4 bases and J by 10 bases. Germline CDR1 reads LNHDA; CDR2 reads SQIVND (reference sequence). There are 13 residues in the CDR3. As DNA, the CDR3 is TGTGCCAGTAGTACTCTACAGGGGTCACCCCTCCACTTT. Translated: CASSTLQGSPLHF.

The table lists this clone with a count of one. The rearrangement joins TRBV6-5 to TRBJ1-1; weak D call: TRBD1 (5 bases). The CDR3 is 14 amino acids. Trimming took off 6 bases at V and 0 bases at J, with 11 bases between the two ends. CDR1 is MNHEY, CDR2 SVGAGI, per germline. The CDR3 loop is CASRKGVLNTEAFF. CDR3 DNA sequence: TGTGCCAGCAGGAAAGGGGTTCTGAACACTGAAGCTTTCTTT.

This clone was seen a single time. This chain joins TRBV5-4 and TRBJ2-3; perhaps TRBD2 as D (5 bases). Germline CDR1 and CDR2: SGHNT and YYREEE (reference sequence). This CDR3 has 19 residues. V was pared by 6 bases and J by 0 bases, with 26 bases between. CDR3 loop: CASTRGVSALVGSTDTQYF. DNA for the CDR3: TGTGCCAGCACCCGTGGGGTTAGCGCACTCGTGGGTAGCACAGATACGCAGTATTTT.

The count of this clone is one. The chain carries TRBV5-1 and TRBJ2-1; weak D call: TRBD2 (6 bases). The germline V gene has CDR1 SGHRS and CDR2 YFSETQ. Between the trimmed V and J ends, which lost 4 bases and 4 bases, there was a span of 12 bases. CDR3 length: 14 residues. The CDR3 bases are TGCGCCAGCAGCCCCCGACTAGGATACAATGAGCAGTTCTTC. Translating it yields CASSPRLGYNEQFF.

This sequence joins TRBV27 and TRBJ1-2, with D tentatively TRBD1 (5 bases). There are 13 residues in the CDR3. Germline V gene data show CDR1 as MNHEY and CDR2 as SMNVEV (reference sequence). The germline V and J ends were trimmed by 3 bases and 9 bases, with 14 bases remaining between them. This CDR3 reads CASSFDGGMSYTF. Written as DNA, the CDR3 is TGTGCCAGCAGTTTCGACGGGGGGATGAGCTACACCTTC.

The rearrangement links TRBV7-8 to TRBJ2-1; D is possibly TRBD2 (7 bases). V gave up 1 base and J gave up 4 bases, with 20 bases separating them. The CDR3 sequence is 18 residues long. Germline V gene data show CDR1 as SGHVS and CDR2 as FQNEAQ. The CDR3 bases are TGTGCCAGCAGCTTAGAAGCCGGGGGGCTCTATAGGTACAATGAGCAGTTCTTC. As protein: CASSLEAGGLYRYNEQFF.

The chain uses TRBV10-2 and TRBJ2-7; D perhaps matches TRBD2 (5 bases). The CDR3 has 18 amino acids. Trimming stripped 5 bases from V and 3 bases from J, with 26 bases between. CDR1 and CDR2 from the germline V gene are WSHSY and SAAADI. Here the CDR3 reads CASSQSLPAPYRDYEQYF. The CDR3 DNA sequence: TGCGCCAGCAGTCAATCTCTACCAGCGCCCTATCGGGACTACGAGCAGTACTTC.

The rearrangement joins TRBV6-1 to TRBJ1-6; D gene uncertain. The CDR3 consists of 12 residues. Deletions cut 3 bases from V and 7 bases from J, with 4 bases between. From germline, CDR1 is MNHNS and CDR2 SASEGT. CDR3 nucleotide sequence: TGTGCCAGCAGTGACATGAATTCACCCCTCCACTTT. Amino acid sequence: CASSDMNSPLHF.

Here the CDR3 reads CASSTQPTGFNQPQHF. The CDR3, as DNA: TGTGCCAGTAGTACCCAACCGACAGGGTTCAATCAGCCCCAGCATTTT. The rearrangement uses TRBV19 and TRBJ1-5, with 7 bases that match TRBD1. This CDR3 region has 16 residues. V gave up 4 bases and J gave up 3 bases; unmatched junction bases: 9. CDR1 LNHDA and CDR2 SQIVND come from the germline V gene (reference sequence).

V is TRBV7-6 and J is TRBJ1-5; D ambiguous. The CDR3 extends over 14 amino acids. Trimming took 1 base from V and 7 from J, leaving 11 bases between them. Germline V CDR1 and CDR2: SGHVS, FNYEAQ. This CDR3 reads CASSLDTGSQPQHF. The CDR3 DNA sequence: TGTGCCAGCAGCTTAGACACGGGGTCCCAGCCCCAGCATTTT.

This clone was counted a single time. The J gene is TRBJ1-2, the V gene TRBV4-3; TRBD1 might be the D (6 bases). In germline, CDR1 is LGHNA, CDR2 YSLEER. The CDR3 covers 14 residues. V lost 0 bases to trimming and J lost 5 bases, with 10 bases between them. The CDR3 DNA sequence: TGCGCCAGCAGCCAAGAGGGCAGGGGATATGGCTACACCTTC. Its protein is CASSQEGRGYGYTF.

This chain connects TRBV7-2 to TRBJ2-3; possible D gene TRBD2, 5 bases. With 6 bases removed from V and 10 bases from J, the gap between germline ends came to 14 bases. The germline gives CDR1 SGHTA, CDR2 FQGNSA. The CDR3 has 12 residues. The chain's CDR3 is CASSSLVLSQYF. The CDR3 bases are TGTGCCAGCAGTTCACTAGTTTTGTCGCAGTATTTT.